One and the same sample provided the 13 T cell receptor beta chains below, sequenced in a study of radiotherapy plus CTLA-4 blockade in lung cancer. TCRdb's table, derived via immunoSEQ multiplex PCR, lists solely in-frame clones and lacks some. The sample includes 90,000 to 95,000 clones, 83% of them seen just once. Specimen: peripheral blood, collected from a patient treated with radiotherapy plus ipilimumab. The source is a human donor with non-small cell lung cancer who had stable disease on radiotherapy plus ipilimumab.

The chain employs TRBV29-1 and TRBJ2-1; D is ambiguous. The germline gives CDR1 SQVTM, CDR2 ANQGSEA. V lost 7 bases to trimming and J lost 8 bases, with 9 bases between them. CDR3 length: 10 amino acids. CDR3: CSAGLDEQFF. The CDR3 DNA reads TGCAGCGCTGGTCTTGATGAGCAGTTCTTC.

This rearrangement joins TRBV5-1 to TRBJ2-6; 8 bases agree with TRBD1. Germline V gene lookup returns CDR1 SGHRS and CDR2 YFSETQ. After removal of 0 bases from V and 1 base from J, the junction contained 18 bases not matched to a gene. This CDR3 has 22 amino acids. For the CDR3, the DNA is TGCGCCAGCAGCTTGGCAGTGGAAGGACAGGGTGTCGGGGGATCTGGGGCCAACGTCCTGACTTTC. This translates into CASSLAVEGQGVGGSGANVLTF.

This chain joins TRBV2 and TRBJ1-1; perhaps TRBD1 as D (5 bases). The germline V and J ends were trimmed by 3 bases and 7 bases, with 12 bases remaining between them. Germline V gene data show CDR1 as SNHLY and CDR2 as FYNNEI. CDR3 length: 13 residues. DNA for the CDR3: TGTGCCAGCAGTGAGTCAGGACATTTTGAAGCTTTCTTT. Amino acids: CASSESGHFEAFF.

The chain links TRBV28 to TRBJ1-1; no reliable D call. CDR1 is MDHEN, CDR2 SYDVKM, per germline. The CDR3 runs 13 residues. Between the trimmed V and J ends, which lost 6 bases and 4 bases, there was a span of 12 bases. CDR3 in amino acids: CASSAPPTTEAFF. Written as DNA, the CDR3 is TGTGCCAGCAGCGCCCCCCCGACCACTGAAGCTTTCTTT.

The J gene is TRBJ2-3, the V gene TRBV7-9; D perhaps matches TRBD2 (6 bases). This CDR3 spans 15 amino acids. With 5 bases removed from V and 3 bases from J, the gap between germline ends came to 15 bases. Germline V lookup: CDR1 SEHNR, CDR2 FQNEAQ (reference sequence). The CDR3 sequence: CASSPRFGRTDTQYF. CDR3 in DNA: TGTGCCAGCAGCCCCCGCTTCGGGAGAACAGATACGCAGTATTTT.

The chain couples TRBV9 to TRBJ1-2; D gene unclear. The V end was cut by 0 bases, the J end by 8 bases, with 14 bases between. Germline V gene lookup returns CDR1 SGDLS and CDR2 YYNGEE. The CDR3 extends over 14 amino acids. CDR3 sequence reads: CASSVGTAPGGYTF. CDR3 coding DNA: TGTGCCAGCAGCGTAGGGACGGCCCCGGGAGGCTACACCTTC.

The gene calls are TRBV21-1 and TRBJ2-7. TRBV21-1 is labeled a pseudogene. CDR3 size: 20 residues. The CDR3 region has the DNA TGTGCCACCTGGGGAGGGGGCCTACCTCGCTGGACCCGACCCGACTGCGAGCAGTACTTC. Protein: CATWGGGLPRWTRPDCEQYF.

Concerning this clone itself: This same CDR3 is encoded by further DNA sequences in the sample. The CDR3 sequence: CASSPSGGSSYNEQFF. The CDR3 coding sequence is TGTGCCAGCTCACCATCTGGCGGAAGCTCCTACAATGAGCAGTTCTTC. This chain uses TRBV18 with TRBJ2-1; no firm D call. V was cut by 2 bases and J by 0 bases, with 11 bases left in between. This CDR3 comprises 16 residues. CDR1 and CDR2 from the germline V gene are KGHSH and LQKENI. Using reference TRBV18 and TRBJ2-1 for the parts outside the CDR3, the full variable domain is NAGVMQNPRHLVRRRGQEARLRCSPMKGHSHVYWYRQLPEEGLKFMVYLQKENIIDESGMPKERFSAEFPKEGPSILRIQQVVRGDSAAYFCASSPSGGSSYNEQFFGPGTRLTVL.

The genes are TRBV5-8 and TRBJ2-7; D not certain. V dropped 0 bases and J dropped 1 base, with 11 bases sitting between them. The CDR3 extends over 15 amino acids. Germline CDR1 SGHTS, CDR2 YDEGEE. Here the CDR3 reads CASSLGHGPSYEQYF. In nucleotides, the CDR3 is TGTGCCAGCAGCTTGGGTCACGGACCTTCCTACGAGCAGTACTTC.

The genes are TRBV7-2 and TRBJ2-7; D is perhaps TRBD2 (6 bases). CDR1 is SGHTA and CDR2 is FQGNSA in the germline V gene. The CDR3 loop spans 13 amino acids. V lost 2 bases, J lost 3 bases, and 8 bases lay in between. CDR3 in amino acids: CASSLREIYEQYF. DNA of the CDR3: TGTGCCAGCAGCTTACGGGAGATCTACGAGCAGTACTTC.

CDR3 DNA: TGTGCCAGTAGGTCCAGGGACAGGGGAGACGCGGGTGGCTACACCTTC. It is translated as CASRSRDRGDAGGYTF. The V and J genes are TRBV19 and TRBJ1-2; 10 nucleotides line up with TRBD1. J gave up 7 bases and V 6 bases, and 14 bases lay outside the gene matches. Germline CDR1 LNHDA, CDR2 SQIVND (reference sequence). The CDR3 has 16 residues.

The chain has TRBV27 and TRBJ2-2, with D perhaps matching TRBD1 or TRBD2 (6 bases each). The ends were cut back, 1 base at V and 5 bases at J, with 14 bases in the middle. Per the germline V gene, CDR1 is MNHEY and CDR2 is SMNVEV (reference sequence). This CDR3 comprises 16 residues. CDR3 DNA: TGTGCCAGCAGTTTATTGAGTAGCGGACAGACCGGGGAGCTGTTTTTT. Encoded protein: CASSLLSSGQTGELFF.

This clone was counted only a few times. The chain combines TRBV19 with TRBJ1-6, with D uncertain. The CDR3 runs to 13 residues. Germline CDR1 is LNHDA and CDR2 is SQIVND (reference sequence). V lost 5 bases, J lost 6 bases, and 8 bases lay in between. The CDR3 DNA reads as TGTGCCAGTAGTTTGGGCCGTAATTCACCCCTCCACTTT. Translated, it gives CASSLGRNSPLHF.